The 11 T cell receptor beta chains below all came from one sample that was sequenced in a study of shared clonotypes between healthy human individuals. The repertoire was sequenced with immunoSEQ multiplex PCR; TCRdb's copy has only in-frame clones and lacks some. The data show about 1.5 million clones, 95% to 97% seen once. The source material was naive CD4+ T cells sorted from blood. Subset in this sample: CD45RA+ positively selected. The receptors come from a man between 25 and 39 years old in good health.

J is TRBJ2-1 and V is TRBV15; the match to TRBD2 covers 14 bases. J lost 4 bases, V lost 5 bases, and 4 bases had no gene match. Looked up from germline, CDR1 is LNHNV and CDR2 is YYDKDF (reference sequence). The CDR3 is 16 amino acids. CDR3 loop: CATSLGLAGAYNEQFF. DNA of the CDR3: TGTGCCACCAGCTTGGGACTAGCGGGAGCTTACAATGAGCAGTTCTTC.

The V and J genes are TRBV19 and TRBJ1-4, with 9 bases fitting TRBD1. From germline, CDR1 is LNHDA and CDR2 SQIVND (reference sequence). The V gene end was trimmed by 5 bases and the J gene end by 8 bases; junction bases not matched to a gene: 12. This CDR3 spans 16 amino acids. CDR3 DNA sequence: TGTGCCAGTAGTTCGGGACAGGGTCGAATCGGCGAAAAACTGTTTTTT. Translating it yields CASSSGQGRIGEKLFF.

About this clone itself: Other DNA variants within this sample encode the same CDR3. The chain couples TRBV6-5 to TRBJ2-7; D is tentatively TRBD1 or TRBD2 (5 bases each). CDR3 length: 14 residues. The germline V gene has CDR1 MNHEY and CDR2 SVGAGI. Between the trimmed V and J ends, which lost 3 bases and 1 base, there was a span of 10 bases. The CDR3: CASSYWDGSYEQYF. CDR3 coding DNA: TGTGCCAGCAGTTATTGGGACGGATCCTACGAGCAGTACTTC.

This chain links TRBV11-2 with TRBJ1-2; D unresolved. The V end lost 3 bases, the J end lost 6 bases, and 17 bases lay between the germline ends. This CDR3 region has 15 residues. Germline V CDR1 and CDR2: SGHAT, FQNNGV. The CDR3 DNA follows: TGTGCCAGCAGCTTCAACCCCTTCGAACTTGATGGCTACACCTTC. It encodes CASSFNPFELDGYTF.

This clone was counted between two and nine times. The V call is TRBV11-2, the J call TRBJ2-7; D remains unclear. V shed 5 bases and J shed 0 bases, with 11 bases lying between them. CDR1 and CDR2 from the germline V gene are SGHAT and FQNNGV. The CDR3 sequence is 14 residues long. CDR3 sequence: CASSHDPSSYEQYF. CDR3 in DNA: TGTGCCAGCAGCCACGACCCTAGCTCCTACGAGCAGTACTTC.

The chain uses TRBV5-4 and TRBJ1-1; D ambiguous. V lost 5 bases and J lost 0, with 17 bases in between. Per the germline V gene, CDR1 is SGHNT and CDR2 is YYREEE (reference sequence). The CDR3 extends over 16 amino acids. The CDR3 bases are TGTGCCAGCAGAGGAAGCCTTAACTTGATGAACACTGAAGCTTTCTTT. It encodes CASRGSLNLMNTEAFF.

This rearrangement joins TRBV7-2 to TRBJ2-5; 9 bases fit TRBD1. J lost 5 bases, V lost 1 base, and 2 bases had no gene match. CDR1 and CDR2 (germline): SGHTA, FQGNSA. The CDR3 has 14 amino acids. The CDR3 loop reads CASSLDRGPETQYF. The CDR3 region has the DNA TGTGCCAGCAGCTTAGACAGGGGGCCGGAGACCCAGTACTTC.

The chain links TRBV2 to TRBJ2-3; the match to TRBD2 covers 11 bases. This CDR3 region has 20 residues. V trimming: 7 bases; J trimming: 8 bases; junction bases outside the gene matches: 26. Germline CDR1 SNHLY, CDR2 FYNNEI. CDR3 DNA: TGTGCCAGCACCTCTGGGGCTCCTAGCGGGAGGATCCGGGGAGGTGGTACGCAGTATTTT. Translation: CASTSGAPSGRIRGGGTQYF.

This clone was seen a single time. The V gene is TRBV4-1, the J gene TRBJ2-7, with a weak D call TRBD2 (5 bases). V gave up 0 bases and J gave up 0 bases, with 9 bases separating them. Per the germline V gene, CDR1 is MGHRA and CDR2 is YSYEKL. The CDR3 length is 15 residues. CDR3 sequence reads: CASSQETGSSYEQYF. The CDR3, as DNA: TGCGCCAGCAGCCAAGAGACGGGGTCCTCCTACGAGCAGTACTTC.

The chain links TRBV28 to TRBJ2-3; 7 positions agree with TRBD2. The CDR3 length is 14 residues. Trimming at V came to 7 bases and at J to 9 bases, leaving 13 bases not matched to a gene. Germline V gene sequence: CDR1 MDHEN, CDR2 SYDVKM. The CDR3 DNA sequence: TGTGCCAGCAAGGGAGGGGACCGCGCGGGAACGCAGTATTTT. As protein: CASKGGDRAGTQYF.

This clone is a singleton in its sample. The chain couples TRBV28 to TRBJ1-5; TRBD1 matches 8 bases. Germline values: CDR1 MDHEN, CDR2 SYDVKM. The CDR3 has 16 residues. The ends lost 0 bases at V and 7 bases at J; junction bases unmatched: 8. The CDR3 DNA reads as TGTGCCAGCAGTTTATGGGTTGGCCAGGGGGCCCAGCCCCAGCATTTT. Translation: CASSLWVGQGAQPQHF.